Detailed here is one T cell receptor (beta chain). This sample was included in a study of blood T cell repertoires in COVID-19. Looking at the study overall: COVID-19 samples from acute and convalescent phases originated in the United States, Italy and Spain. PBMCs, B-cell-depleted T cells, or T cells were the source of the cDNA or gDNA that made up the material.

The assay was immunoSEQ multiplex PCR, and TCRdb's table has in-frame clones only and misses some. The table has over 110,000 clones, approximately 88% seen once; the top ten hold roughly 1.6%. Germline CDR1 MDHEN, CDR2 SYDVKM. This CDR3 has 15 residues. Between the trimmed V and J ends, which lost 7 bases and 4 bases, there was a span of 19 bases. V and J are TRBV28 and TRBJ1-1; a weak D match, TRBD1 (6 bases). The sequence derives from a woman in her 50s with acute or convalescent COVID-19. The sample comprised peripheral blood. CDR3 DNA: TGTGCCAGCACCTTGGGGGGGCGCCAGGCCACTGAAGCTTTCTTT. The encoded protein is CASTLGGRQATEAFF. Combining the CDR3 with reference TRBV28 and TRBJ1-1 gives the whole variable domain DVKVTQSSRYLVKRTGEKVFLECVQDMDHENMFWYRQDPGLGLRLIYFSYDVKMKEKGDIPEGYSVSREKKERFSLILESASTNQTSMYLCASTLGGRQATEAFFGQGTRLTVV.